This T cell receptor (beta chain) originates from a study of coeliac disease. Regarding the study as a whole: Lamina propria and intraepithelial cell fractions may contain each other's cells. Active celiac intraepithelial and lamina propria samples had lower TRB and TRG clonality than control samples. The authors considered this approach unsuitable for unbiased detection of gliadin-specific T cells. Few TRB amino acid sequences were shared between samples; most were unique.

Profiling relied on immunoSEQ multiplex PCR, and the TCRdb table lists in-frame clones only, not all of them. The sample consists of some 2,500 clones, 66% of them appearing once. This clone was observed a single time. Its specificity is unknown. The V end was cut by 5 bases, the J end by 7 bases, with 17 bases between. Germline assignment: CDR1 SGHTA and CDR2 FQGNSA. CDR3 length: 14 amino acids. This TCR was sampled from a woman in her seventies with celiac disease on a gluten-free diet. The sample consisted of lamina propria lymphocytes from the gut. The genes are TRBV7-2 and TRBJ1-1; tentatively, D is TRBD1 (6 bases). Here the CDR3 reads CASSPRRGTNEAFF. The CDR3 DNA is TGTGCCAGCAGCCCCCGAAGGGGGACGAATGAAGCTTTCTTT.